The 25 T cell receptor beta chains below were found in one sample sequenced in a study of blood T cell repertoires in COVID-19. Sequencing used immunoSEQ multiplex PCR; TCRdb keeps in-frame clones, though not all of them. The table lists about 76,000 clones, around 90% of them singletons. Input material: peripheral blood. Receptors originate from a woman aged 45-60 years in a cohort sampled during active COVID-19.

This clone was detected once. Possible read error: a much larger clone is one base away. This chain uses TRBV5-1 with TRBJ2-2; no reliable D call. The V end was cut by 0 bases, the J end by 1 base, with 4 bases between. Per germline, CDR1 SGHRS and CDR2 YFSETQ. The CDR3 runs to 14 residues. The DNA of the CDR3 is TGCGCCAGCAGCTTGGACGGGAACACCGGGGAGCTGTTTTTT. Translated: CASSLDGNTGELFF.

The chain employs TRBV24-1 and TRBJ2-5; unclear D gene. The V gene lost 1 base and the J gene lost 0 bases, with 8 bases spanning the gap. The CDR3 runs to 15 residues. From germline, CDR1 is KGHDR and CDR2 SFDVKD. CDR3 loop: CATSDLEDYQETQYF. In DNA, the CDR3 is TGTGCCACCAGTGATTTAGAGGATTACCAAGAGACCCAGTACTTC.

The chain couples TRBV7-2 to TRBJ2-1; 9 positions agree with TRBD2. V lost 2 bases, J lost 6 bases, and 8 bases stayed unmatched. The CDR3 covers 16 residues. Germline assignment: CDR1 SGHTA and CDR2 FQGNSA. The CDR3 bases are TGTGCCAGCAGCTTACCTAGCGGGGCCCCCGGCAATGAGCAGTTCTTC. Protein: CASSLPSGAPGNEQFF.

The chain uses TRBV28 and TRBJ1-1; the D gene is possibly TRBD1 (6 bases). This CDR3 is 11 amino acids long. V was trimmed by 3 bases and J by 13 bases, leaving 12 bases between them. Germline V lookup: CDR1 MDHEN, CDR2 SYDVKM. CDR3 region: CASSLHRVVFF. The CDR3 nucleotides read TGTGCCAGCAGTTTGCACAGGGTGGTTTTCTTT.

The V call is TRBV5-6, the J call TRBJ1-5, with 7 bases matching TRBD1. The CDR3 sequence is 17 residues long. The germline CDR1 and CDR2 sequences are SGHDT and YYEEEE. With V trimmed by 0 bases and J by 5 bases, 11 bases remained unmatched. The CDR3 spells CASSLGLTRDSYQPQHF. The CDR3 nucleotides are TGTGCCAGCAGCTTGGGATTGACCCGGGACAGTTATCAGCCCCAGCATTTT.

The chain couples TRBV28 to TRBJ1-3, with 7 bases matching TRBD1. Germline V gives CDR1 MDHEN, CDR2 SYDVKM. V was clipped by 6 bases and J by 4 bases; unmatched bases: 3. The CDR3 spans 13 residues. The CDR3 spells CASRLGGGNTIYF. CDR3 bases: TGTGCCAGCAGGTTAGGGGGCGGAAACACCATATATTTT.

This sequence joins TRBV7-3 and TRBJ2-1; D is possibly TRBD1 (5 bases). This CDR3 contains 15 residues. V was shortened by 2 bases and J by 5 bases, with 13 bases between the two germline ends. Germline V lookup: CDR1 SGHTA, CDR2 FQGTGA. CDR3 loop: CASSLQGYGDNEQFF. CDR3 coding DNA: TGTGCCAGCAGCTTACAGGGATATGGAGACAATGAGCAGTTCTTC. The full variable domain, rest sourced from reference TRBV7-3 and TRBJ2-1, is GAGVSQTPSNKVTEKGKYVELRCDPISGHTALYWYRQSLGQGPEFLIYFQGTGAADDSGLPNDRFFAVRPEGSVSTLKIQRTERGDSAVYLCASSLQGYGDNEQFFGPGTRLTVL.

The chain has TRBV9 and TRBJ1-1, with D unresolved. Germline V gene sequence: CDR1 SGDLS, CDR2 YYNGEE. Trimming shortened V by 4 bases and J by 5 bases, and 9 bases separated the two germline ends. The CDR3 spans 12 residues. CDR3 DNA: TGTGCCAGCAGCCCCGTTTCTACTGAAGCTTTCTTT. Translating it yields CASSPVSTEAFF.

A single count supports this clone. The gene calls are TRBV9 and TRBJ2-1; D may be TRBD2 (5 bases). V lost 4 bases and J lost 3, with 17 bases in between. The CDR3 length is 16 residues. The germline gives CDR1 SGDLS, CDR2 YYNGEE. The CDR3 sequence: CASSPVVGDVYNEQFF. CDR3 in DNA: TGTGCCAGCAGCCCCGTTGTCGGGGATGTCTACAATGAGCAGTTCTTC.

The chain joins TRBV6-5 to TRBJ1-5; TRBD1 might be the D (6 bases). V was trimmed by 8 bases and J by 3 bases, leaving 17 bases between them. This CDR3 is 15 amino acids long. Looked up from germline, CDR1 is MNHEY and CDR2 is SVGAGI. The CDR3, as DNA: TGTGCCAGCCCAGGGAGGGGGGTTAACAATCAGCCCCAGCATTTT. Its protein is CASPGRGVNNQPQHF.

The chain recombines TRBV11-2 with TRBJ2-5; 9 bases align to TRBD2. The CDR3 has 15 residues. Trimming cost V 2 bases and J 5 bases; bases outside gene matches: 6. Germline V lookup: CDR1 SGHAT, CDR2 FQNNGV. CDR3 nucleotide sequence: TGTGCCAGCAGCTTACCTAGCGGGAACCGCGAGACCCAGTACTTC. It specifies CASSLPSGNRETQYF.

CDR3 amino acids: CASSFGWEEGRNEQFF. CDR3 DNA sequence: TGTGCCAGCAGCTTCGGGTGGGAGGAGGGAAGGAATGAGCAGTTCTTC. The chain combines TRBV5-5 with TRBJ2-1, with D possibly being TRBD2 (6 bases). The V and J ends lost 2 bases and 7 bases respectively, with 19 bases between them. Per the germline V gene, CDR1 is SGHKS and CDR2 is YYEKEE (reference sequence). There are 16 residues in the CDR3. Complete variable domain (other parts from reference TRBV5-5 and TRBJ2-1): DAGVTQSPTHLIKTRGQQVTLRCSPISGHKSVSWYQQVLGQGPQFIFQYYEKEERGRGNFPDRFSARQFPNYSSELNVNALLLGDSALYLCASSFGWEEGRNEQFFGPGTRLTVL.

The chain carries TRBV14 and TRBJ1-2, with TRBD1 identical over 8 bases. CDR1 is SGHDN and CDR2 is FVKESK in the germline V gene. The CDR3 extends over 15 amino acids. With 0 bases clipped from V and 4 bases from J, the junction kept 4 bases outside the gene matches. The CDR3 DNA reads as TGTGCCAGCAGCCAAGAGCCCGGGACAGGCTATGGCTACACCTTC. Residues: CASSQEPGTGYGYTF.

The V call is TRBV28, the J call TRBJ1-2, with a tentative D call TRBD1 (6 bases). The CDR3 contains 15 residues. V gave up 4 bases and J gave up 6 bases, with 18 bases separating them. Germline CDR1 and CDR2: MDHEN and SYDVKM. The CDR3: CASSSIQGMLDGYTF. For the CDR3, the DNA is TGTGCCAGCAGTTCGATACAGGGAATGCTCGATGGCTACACCTTC.

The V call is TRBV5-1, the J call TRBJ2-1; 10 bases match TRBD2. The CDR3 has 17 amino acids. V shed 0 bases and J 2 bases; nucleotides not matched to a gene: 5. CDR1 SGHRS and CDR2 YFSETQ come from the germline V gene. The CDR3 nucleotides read TGCGCCAGCAGCTTGGGGACTAGCGGACCACCCTACAATGAGCAGTTCTTC. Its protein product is CASSLGTSGPPYNEQFF.

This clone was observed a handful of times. CDR3 nucleotides: TGTGCCAGCAGTTTGGCTCGTGGGGCCCGGTACCAAGAGACCCAGTACTTC. It specifies CASSLARGARYQETQYF. The rearrangement joins TRBV28 to TRBJ2-5, with D perhaps TRBD1 (5 bases). This CDR3 spans 17 amino acids. Looked up from germline, CDR1 is MDHEN and CDR2 is SYDVKM. V dropped 3 bases and J dropped 0 bases, with 17 bases sitting between them.

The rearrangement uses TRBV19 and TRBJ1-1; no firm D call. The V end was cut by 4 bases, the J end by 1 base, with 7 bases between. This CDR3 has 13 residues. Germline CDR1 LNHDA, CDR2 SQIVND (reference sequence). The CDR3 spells CASSRPGNTEAFF. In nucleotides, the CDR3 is TGTGCCAGTAGTAGACCGGGGAACACTGAAGCTTTCTTT.

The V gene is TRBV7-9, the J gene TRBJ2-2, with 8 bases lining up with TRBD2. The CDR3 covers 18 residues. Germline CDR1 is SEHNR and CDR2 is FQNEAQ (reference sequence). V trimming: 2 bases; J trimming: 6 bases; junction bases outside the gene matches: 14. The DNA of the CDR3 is TGTGCCAGCAGCTTATCGCCCCGCACTAGCGGACGCCCCGGGGAGCTGTTTTTT. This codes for CASSLSPRTSGRPGELFF.

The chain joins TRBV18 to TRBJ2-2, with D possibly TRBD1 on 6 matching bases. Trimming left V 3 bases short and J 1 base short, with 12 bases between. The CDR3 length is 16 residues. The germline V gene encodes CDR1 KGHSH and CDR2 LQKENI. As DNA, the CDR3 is TGTGCCAGCTCACCCGGACAGCCTGGGAACACCGGGGAGCTGTTTTTT. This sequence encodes CASSPGQPGNTGELFF.

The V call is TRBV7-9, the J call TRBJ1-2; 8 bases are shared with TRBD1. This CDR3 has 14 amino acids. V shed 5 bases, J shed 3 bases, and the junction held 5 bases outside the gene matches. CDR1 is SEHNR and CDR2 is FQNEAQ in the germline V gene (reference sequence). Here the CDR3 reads CASSPPDRDYGYTF. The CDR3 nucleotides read TGTGCCAGCAGCCCACCGGACAGGGACTATGGCTACACCTTC.

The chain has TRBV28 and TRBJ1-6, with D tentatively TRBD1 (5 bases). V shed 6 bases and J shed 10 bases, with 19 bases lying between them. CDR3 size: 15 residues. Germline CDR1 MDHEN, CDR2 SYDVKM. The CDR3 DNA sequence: TGTGCCAGCAGGGTGGAGGGGACGTCTCGCTCACCCCTCCACTTT. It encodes CASRVEGTSRSPLHF.

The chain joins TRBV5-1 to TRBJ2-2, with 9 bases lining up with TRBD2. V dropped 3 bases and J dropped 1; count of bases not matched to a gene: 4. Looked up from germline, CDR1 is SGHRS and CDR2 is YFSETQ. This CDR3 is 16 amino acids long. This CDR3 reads CASSSLTSGNTGELFF. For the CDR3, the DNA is TGCGCCAGCAGCTCCTTGACTAGCGGGAACACCGGGGAGCTGTTTTTT.

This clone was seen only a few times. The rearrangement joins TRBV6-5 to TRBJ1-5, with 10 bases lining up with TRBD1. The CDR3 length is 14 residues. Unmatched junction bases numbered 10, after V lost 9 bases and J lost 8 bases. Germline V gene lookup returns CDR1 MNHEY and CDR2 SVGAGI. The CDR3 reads CASRPGQGRKPQHF. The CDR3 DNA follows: TGTGCCAGTAGACCGGGACAGGGGAGGAAGCCCCAGCATTTT.

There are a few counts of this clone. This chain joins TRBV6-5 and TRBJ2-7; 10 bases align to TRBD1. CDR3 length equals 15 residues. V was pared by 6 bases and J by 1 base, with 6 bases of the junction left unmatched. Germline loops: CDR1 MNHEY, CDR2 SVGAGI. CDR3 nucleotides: TGTGCCAGCAGCTCCGGGACAGGGGAGTCCTACGAGCAGTACTTC. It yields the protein CASSSGTGESYEQYF.

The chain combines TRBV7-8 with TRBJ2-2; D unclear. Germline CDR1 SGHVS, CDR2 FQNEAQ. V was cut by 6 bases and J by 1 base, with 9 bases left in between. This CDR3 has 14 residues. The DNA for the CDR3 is TGTGCCAGCAGGAGGTCACTGAACACCGGGGAGCTGTTTTTT. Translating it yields CASRRSLNTGELFF. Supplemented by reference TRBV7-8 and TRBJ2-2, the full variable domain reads GAGVSQSPRYKVAKRGQDVALRCDPISGHVSLFWYQQALGQGPEFLTYFQNEAQLDKSGLPSDRFFAERPEGSVSTLKIQRTQQEDSAVYLCASRRSLNTGELFFGEGSRLTVL.